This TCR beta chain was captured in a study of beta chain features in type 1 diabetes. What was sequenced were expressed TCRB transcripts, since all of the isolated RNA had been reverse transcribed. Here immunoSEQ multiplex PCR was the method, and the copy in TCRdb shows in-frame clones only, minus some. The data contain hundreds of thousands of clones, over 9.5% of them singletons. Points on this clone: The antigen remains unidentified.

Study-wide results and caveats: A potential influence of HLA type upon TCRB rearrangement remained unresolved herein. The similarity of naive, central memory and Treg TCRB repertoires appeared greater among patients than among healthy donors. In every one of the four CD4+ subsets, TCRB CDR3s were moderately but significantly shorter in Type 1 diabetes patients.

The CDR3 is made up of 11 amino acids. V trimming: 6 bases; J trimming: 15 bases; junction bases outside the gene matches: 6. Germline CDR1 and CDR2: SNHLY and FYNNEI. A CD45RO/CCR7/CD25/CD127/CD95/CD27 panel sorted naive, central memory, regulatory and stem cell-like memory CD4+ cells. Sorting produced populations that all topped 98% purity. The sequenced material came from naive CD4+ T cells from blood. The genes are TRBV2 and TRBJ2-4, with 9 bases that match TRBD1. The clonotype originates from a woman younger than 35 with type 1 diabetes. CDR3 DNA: TGTGCCAGCAGGGTAGGGACAGGGCCGTACTTC. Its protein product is CASRVGTGPYF.